This passage covers 21 T cell receptor beta chains from one sample sequenced in a study of stem cell transplantation in POMP-related autoinflammatory disease. Measured with immunoSEQ multiplex PCR; TCRdb has only the in-frame clones, and not every one. The sample lists some 69,000 clones; roughly 90% were seen once. The sample in question was CD4+ T cells from PBMCs, obtained after stem cell transplantation. The receptors shown here come from a human patient with POMP-related autoinflammation and immune dysregulation (PRAID). Certain T cells may be donor cells from the graft.

This sequence joins TRBV10-3 and TRBJ2-1; a weak D match, TRBD2 (5 bases). Trimming shortened V by 10 bases and J by 7 bases, and 17 bases separated the two germline ends. The CDR3 is 13 residues long. Per the germline V gene, CDR1 is ENHRY and CDR2 is SYGVKD. For the CDR3, the DNA is TGTGCCACTGGACTTGGCGAGAATAATGAGCAGTTCTTC. This codes for CATGLGENNEQFF.

The chain recombines TRBV2 with TRBJ2-5; D is tentatively TRBD1 or TRBD2 (5 bases each). V gave up 5 bases and J gave up 5 bases, with 15 bases separating them. Per the germline V gene, CDR1 is SNHLY and CDR2 is FYNNEI. There are 14 residues in the CDR3. The CDR3 region has the DNA TGTGCCAGCAGTTCCCGCCGGGGCGGGGAGACCCAGTACTTC. This gives the protein CASSSRRGGETQYF.

V is TRBV12-1 and J is TRBJ1-4. TRBV12-1 is a listed pseudogene. The length of the CDR3 is 15 residues. CDR3 coding DNA: TGTGCCAGCAGCTTTCGGGGGTCAACTAATGAAAAACTGTTTTTT. Amino acids: CASSFRGSTNEKLFF.

The CDR3 nucleotides read TGTGCCAGCAGTTGGGGCCGACTTAATGAAAAACTGTTTTTT. Protein sequence: CASSWGRLNEKLFF. The chain recombines TRBV6-5 with TRBJ1-4; D perhaps matches TRBD1 (5 bases). Germline assignment: CDR1 MNHEY and CDR2 SVGAGI. The CDR3 runs 14 residues. V was pared by 4 bases and J by 4 bases, with 10 bases between.

The rearrangement joins TRBV2 to TRBJ2-7; 9 nucleotides line up with TRBD1. V was clipped by 6 bases and J by 2 bases; unmatched bases: 5. The germline CDR1 and CDR2 sequences are SNHLY and FYNNEI. CDR3 length: 14 residues. The CDR3: CASSDRTGAYEQYV. The CDR3 nucleotides read TGTGCCAGCAGCGACCGGACAGGGGCCTACGAGCAGTACGTC.

The chain couples TRBV5-4 to TRBJ1-1; no reliable D call. Germline V CDR1 and CDR2: SGHNT, YYREEE (reference sequence). The V gene lost 2 bases and the J gene lost 7 bases, with 15 bases spanning the gap. This CDR3 is 14 amino acids long. As DNA, the CDR3 is TGTGCCAGCAGCTTAGGCCCTCTGGGAGTTGAAGCTTTCTTT. It translates to CASSLGPLGVEAFF.

The rearrangement uses TRBV7-9 and TRBJ1-4; 11 nucleotides align to TRBD1. Germline CDR1 is SEHNR and CDR2 is FQNEAQ (reference sequence). V shed 4 bases and J 1 base; nucleotides not matched to a gene: 8. CDR3 length equals 18 residues. Here the CDR3 reads CASSWSGQGVGTNEKLFF. The CDR3, as DNA: TGTGCCAGCAGCTGGTCGGGACAGGGGGTTGGAACTAATGAAAAACTGTTTTTT.

The chain is built from TRBV9 and TRBJ2-2; 7 bases match TRBD1. CDR1 and CDR2 (germline): SGDLS, YYNGEE. V trimming: 3 bases; J trimming: 3 bases; junction bases outside the gene matches: 2. The CDR3 length is 14 residues. CDR3 residues: CASSETGYTGELFF. CDR3 in DNA: TGTGCCAGCAGCGAGACAGGGTACACCGGGGAGCTGTTTTTT. The variable domain in full, completed from reference TRBV9 and TRBJ2-2, reads DSGVTQTPKHLITATGQRVTLRCSPRSGDLSVYWYQQSLDQGLQFLIQYYNGEERAKGNILERFSAQQFPDLHSELNLSSLELGDSALYFCASSETGYTGELFFGEGSRLTVL.

The chain carries TRBV2 and TRBJ1-5, with 8 bases lining up with TRBD1. The germline V gene encodes CDR1 SNHLY and CDR2 FYNNEI. The CDR3 extends over 16 amino acids. V lost 6 bases and J lost 0; bases outside the gene matches: 7. The CDR3 nucleotides are TGTGCCAGCAGAGCCGGGACAGGATATAGCAATCAGCCCCAGCATTTT. Protein sequence: CASRAGTGYSNQPQHF.

Details on this clone: An end of the junction differs from the germline gene, which may be a read error. This chain joins TRBV3-1 (or the pseudogene TRBV3-2) and TRBJ1-1; TRBD1 matches 7 bases. CDR3 length: 14 amino acids. The germline gives CDR1 LGHDT, CDR2 YNNKEL (reference sequence). The CDR3 region is CASSKDRENTEAFF. The CDR3 region has the DNA TGTGCCAGCAGCAAAGACAGGGAGAACACTGAAGCTTTCTTT.

The J gene is TRBJ2-6, the V gene TRBV3-1 (or the pseudogene TRBV3-2); a possible D gene is TRBD1 (6 bases). The CDR3 is 19 amino acids. Per the germline V gene, CDR1 is LGHDT and CDR2 is YNNKEL (reference sequence). The V end lost 0 bases, the J end lost 0 bases, and 15 bases lay between the germline ends. The DNA of the CDR3 is TGTGCCAGCAGCCAAGATAGAGGGGGTCGGTACTCTGGGGCCAACGTCCTGACTTTC. This encodes CASSQDRGGRYSGANVLTF.

Notes on this clone: One junction end does not reproduce the germline sequence, and a read error may be involved. The chain uses TRBV2 and TRBJ2-5; 11 bases line up with TRBD1. The CDR3 is 11 amino acids. Germline V lookup: CDR1 SNHLY, CDR2 FYNNEI. This chain's CDR3 is CASSETDRGHF. The DNA for the CDR3 is TGTGCCAGCAGTGAAACGGACAGGGGGCACTTC.

The V and J genes are TRBV4-2 and TRBJ2-1, with 15 nucleotides matching TRBD2. J lost 0 bases, V lost 4 bases, and 7 bases had no gene match. The germline V gene encodes CDR1 LGHNA and CDR2 YNFKEQ. The CDR3 spans 19 residues. The CDR3 nucleotides read TGTGCCAGCAGCCGATCCGGACTAGCGGGAGGGAGCTCCTACAATGAGCAGTTCTTC. The encoded protein is CASSRSGLAGGSSYNEQFF.

In its sample, this clone was seen once. V and J are TRBV6-4 and TRBJ2-7; 7 bases match TRBD1. V gave up 9 bases and J gave up 0 bases; unmatched junction bases: 8. This CDR3 is 14 amino acids long. Germline V lookup: CDR1 MRHNA, CDR2 SNTAGT. The CDR3 is CASSTGLSSYEQYV. The CDR3 region has the DNA TGTGCCAGTTCGACAGGGCTGAGCTCCTACGAGCAGTACGTC.

The chain is built from TRBV19 and TRBJ1-1, with TRBD1 as a possible D gene (5 bases). The CDR3 extends over 16 amino acids. Germline lookup yields CDR1 LNHDA and CDR2 SQIVND (reference sequence). V lost 3 bases and J lost 0, with 14 bases in between. The CDR3, as DNA: TGTGCCAGTAGTATGGGGTGGACAAAAATGAACACTGAAGCTTTCTTT. It encodes CASSMGWTKMNTEAFF.

The chain recombines TRBV6-2 or TRBV6-3 with TRBJ1-3; D remains unclear. Per the germline V gene, CDR1 is MNHEY and CDR2 is SVGEGT. V was trimmed by 2 bases and J by 0 bases, leaving 11 bases between them. The CDR3 runs 16 residues. The DNA of the CDR3 is TGTGCCAGCAGTTACGGGAGTCCCAGCTCTGGAAACACCATATATTTT. This gives the protein CASSYGSPSSGNTIYF.

This chain links TRBV7-8 with TRBJ1-5, with D possibly being TRBD1 (5 bases). This CDR3 has 12 residues. Trimming cost V 5 bases and J 5 bases, with 7 bases left between them. The V gene's germline CDR1 is SGHVS and CDR2 FQNEAQ. CDR3 nucleotide sequence: TGTGCCAGCAGCCGGGACGATCAGCCCCAGCATTTT. This translates into CASSRDDQPQHF.

The chain joins TRBV10-3 to TRBJ1-5; possibly TRBD1 for D (6 bases). Trimming shortened V by 8 bases and J by 2 bases, and 10 bases separated the two germline ends. The CDR3 length is 13 residues. Germline V gene data show CDR1 as ENHRY and CDR2 as SYGVKD. The CDR3 nucleotides are TGTGCCATCCCCCGACAGGGCAATCAGCCCCAGCATTTT. Translating gives CAIPRQGNQPQHF.

The chain combines TRBV20-1 with TRBJ1-4, with TRBD1 identical over 10 bases. V shed 3 bases and J 8 bases; nucleotides not matched to a gene: 6. The CDR3 consists of 14 residues. Germline assignment: CDR1 DFQATT and CDR2 SNEGSKA (reference sequence). The CDR3 coding sequence is TGCAGTGCTAGTGGGGGACAGGGGAAGGAAAAACTGTTTTTT. Translation: CSASGGQGKEKLFF.

The V gene is TRBV28, the J gene TRBJ1-3; D unclear. The CDR3 spans 17 residues. Germline CDR1 reads MDHEN; CDR2 reads SYDVKM. V was cut by 4 bases and J by 0 bases, with 16 bases left in between. CDR3 DNA sequence: TGTGCCAGCAGTTCTATGGGGAACGCCAACTCTGGAAACACCATATATTTT. This codes for CASSSMGNANSGNTIYF.

This rearrangement joins TRBV5-5 to TRBJ1-4, with D unclear. The CDR3 spans 15 residues. V shed 2 bases and J shed 8 bases, with 16 bases lying between them. Germline CDR1 reads SGHKS; CDR2 reads YYEKEE (reference sequence). The CDR3 is CASSFGSGNGEKLFF. CDR3 DNA sequence: TGTGCCAGCAGCTTCGGGAGCGGAAATGGAGAAAAACTGTTTTTT.